This record covers a single T cell receptor (beta chain). No antigen is known for it. The CDR3 loop spans 15 amino acids. The ends were cut back, 0 bases at V and 2 bases at J, with 12 bases in the middle. Germline V lookup: CDR1 SGDLS, CDR2 YYNGEE. The entry originates in a study of cytomegalovirus exposure and HLA in healthy donors. The PCR contained 60 Vbeta and 13 Jbeta primers. Only in-frame clones appear in the TCRdb table, and some are missing; sequencing was by immunoSEQ multiplex PCR. The repertoire holds some 130,000 clones, with roughly 78% as singletons. Broader study findings: A further, later analysis showed that HLA-associated TCR beta chains (compared with equally common others) were more clonally expanded. In a later analysis, productive TCRs from donors in an Asian-associated ancestry cluster reportedly carried fewer N-insertions than the cohort mean. The study put some 150 TCR beta chains on its list as cytomegalovirus-associated.

The sample consisted of PBMCs. The sequence came from a man aged 25 to 40 in good health. The chain uses TRBV9 and TRBJ2-7, with D possibly being TRBD1 (5 bases). As DNA, the CDR3 is TGTGCCAGCAGCGTAGATGGGGCGGAAACCTACGAGCAGTACTTC. Translated, it gives CASSVDGAETYEQYF.